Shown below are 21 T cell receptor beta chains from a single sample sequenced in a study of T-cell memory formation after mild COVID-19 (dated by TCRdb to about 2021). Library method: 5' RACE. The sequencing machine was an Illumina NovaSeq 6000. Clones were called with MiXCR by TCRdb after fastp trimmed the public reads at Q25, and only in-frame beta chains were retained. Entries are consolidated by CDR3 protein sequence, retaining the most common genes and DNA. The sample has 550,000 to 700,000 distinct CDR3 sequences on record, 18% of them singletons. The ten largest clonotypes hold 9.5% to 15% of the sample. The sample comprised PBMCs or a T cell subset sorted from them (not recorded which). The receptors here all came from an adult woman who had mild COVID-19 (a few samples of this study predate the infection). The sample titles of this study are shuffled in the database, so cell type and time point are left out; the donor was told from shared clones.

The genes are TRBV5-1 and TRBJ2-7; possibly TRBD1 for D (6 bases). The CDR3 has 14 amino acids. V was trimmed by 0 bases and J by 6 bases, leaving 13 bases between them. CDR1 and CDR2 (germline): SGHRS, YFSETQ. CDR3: CASSLVTGNAEQYF. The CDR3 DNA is TGCGCCAGCAGCTTGGTCACAGGGAACGCCGAGCAGTACTTC.

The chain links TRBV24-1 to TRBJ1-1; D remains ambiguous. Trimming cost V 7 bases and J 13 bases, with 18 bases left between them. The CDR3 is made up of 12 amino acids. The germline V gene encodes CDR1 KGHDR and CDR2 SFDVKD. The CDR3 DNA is TGTGCCACCAGCGGCCTGACACCCCGGGTTTTCTTT. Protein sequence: CATSGLTPRVFF.

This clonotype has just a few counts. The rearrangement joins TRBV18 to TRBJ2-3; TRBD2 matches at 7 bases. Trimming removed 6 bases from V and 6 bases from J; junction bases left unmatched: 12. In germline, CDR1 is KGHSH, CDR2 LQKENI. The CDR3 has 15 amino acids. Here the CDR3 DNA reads TGTGCCAGCTCTCCTACTAGCGTCATTGCGGATACGCAGTATTTT. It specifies CASSPTSVIADTQYF.

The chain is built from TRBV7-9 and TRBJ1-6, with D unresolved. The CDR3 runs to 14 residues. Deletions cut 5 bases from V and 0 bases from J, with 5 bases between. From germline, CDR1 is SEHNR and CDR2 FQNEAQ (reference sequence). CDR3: CASSHSSYNSPLHF. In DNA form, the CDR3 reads TGTGCCAGCAGCCATAGCTCCTATAATTCACCCCTCCACTTT.

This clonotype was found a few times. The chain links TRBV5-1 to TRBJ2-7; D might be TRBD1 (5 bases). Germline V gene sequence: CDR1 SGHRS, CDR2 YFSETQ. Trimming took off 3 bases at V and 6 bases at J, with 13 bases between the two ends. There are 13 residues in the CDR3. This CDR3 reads CASSSQTGGEQYF. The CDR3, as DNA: TGCGCCAGCAGCTCCCAAACAGGCGGCGAGCAGTACTTC.

CDR3 in DNA: TGTGCCAGCAGCCCCCGGGGGGAGAGCACAGATACGCAGTATTTT. Protein sequence: CASSPRGESTDTQYF. V gene TRBV7-9 combines with J gene TRBJ2-3; 7 bases are shared with TRBD2. Germline CDR1 SEHNR, CDR2 FQNEAQ (reference sequence). V dropped 5 bases and J dropped 0; count of bases not matched to a gene: 5. The CDR3 has 15 residues.

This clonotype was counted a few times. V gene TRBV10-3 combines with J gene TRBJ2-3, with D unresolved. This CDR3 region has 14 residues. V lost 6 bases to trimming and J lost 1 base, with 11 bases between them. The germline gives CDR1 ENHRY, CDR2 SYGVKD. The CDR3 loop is CAIRASWGTDTQYF. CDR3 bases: TGTGCCATCAGGGCGAGTTGGGGCACAGATACGCAGTATTTT.

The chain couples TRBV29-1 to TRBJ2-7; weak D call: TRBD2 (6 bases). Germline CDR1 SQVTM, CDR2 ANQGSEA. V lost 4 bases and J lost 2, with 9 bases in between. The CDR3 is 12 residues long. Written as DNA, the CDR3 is TGCAGCGTTGGGCGGGGACCCTACGAGCAGTACTTC. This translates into CSVGRGPYEQYF.

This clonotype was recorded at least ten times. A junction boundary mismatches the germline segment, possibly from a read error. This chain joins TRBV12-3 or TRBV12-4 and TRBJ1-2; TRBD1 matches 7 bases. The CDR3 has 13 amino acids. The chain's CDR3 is CASSLGGGYGYTF. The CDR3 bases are TGTGCCAGCAGCTTAGGGGGCGGCTATGGCTACACCTTC.

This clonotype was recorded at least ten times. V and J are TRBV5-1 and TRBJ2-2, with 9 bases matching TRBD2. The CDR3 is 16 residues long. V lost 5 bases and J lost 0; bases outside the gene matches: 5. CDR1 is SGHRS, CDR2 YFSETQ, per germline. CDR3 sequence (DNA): TGCGCCAGCAGTCCCGCGGGAGGGTCGAACACCGGGGAGCTGTTTTTT. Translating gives CASSPAGGSNTGELFF.

The CDR3 sequence: CSARSAGLIEQYF. CDR3 bases: TGCAGTGCTAGGTCGGCAGGGTTGATCGAGCAGTACTTC. The chain couples TRBV20-1 to TRBJ2-7; TRBD1 is a possible D gene (5 bases). This CDR3 spans 13 amino acids. Germline V gene data show CDR1 as DFQATT and CDR2 as SNEGSKA (reference sequence). V lost 3 bases, J lost 6 bases, and 15 bases lay in between.

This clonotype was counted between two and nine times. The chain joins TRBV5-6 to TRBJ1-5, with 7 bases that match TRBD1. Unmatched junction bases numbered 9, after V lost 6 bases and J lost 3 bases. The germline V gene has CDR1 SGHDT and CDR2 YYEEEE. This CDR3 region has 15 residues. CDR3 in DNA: TGTGCCAGCACCCAGGGACAGCTATCCAATCAGCCCCAGCATTTT. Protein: CASTQGQLSNQPQHF. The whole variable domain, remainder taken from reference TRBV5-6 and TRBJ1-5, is DAGVTQSPTHLIKTRGQQVTLRCSPKSGHDTVSWYQQALGQGPQFIFQYYEEEERQRGNFPDRFSGHQFPNYSSELNVNALLLGDSALYLCASTQGQLSNQPQHFGDGTRLSIL.

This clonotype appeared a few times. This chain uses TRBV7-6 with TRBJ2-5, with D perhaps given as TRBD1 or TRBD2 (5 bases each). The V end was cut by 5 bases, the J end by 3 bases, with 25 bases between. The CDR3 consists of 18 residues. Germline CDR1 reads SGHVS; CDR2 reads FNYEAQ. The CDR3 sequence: CASSPRLGSGMGEETQYF. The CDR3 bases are TGTGCCAGCAGCCCGCGACTGGGGTCTGGTATGGGGGAAGAGACCCAGTACTTC.

CDR3 residues: CASSPGPEGEQYF. The CDR3 nucleotides are TGTGCCAGCTCACCAGGGCCTGAAGGGGAGCAGTACTTC. The chain links TRBV18 to TRBJ2-7, with unresolved D. Germline V gene data show CDR1 as KGHSH and CDR2 as LQKENI. CDR3 size: 13 residues. The V gene lost 2 bases and the J gene lost 7 bases, with 12 bases spanning the gap.

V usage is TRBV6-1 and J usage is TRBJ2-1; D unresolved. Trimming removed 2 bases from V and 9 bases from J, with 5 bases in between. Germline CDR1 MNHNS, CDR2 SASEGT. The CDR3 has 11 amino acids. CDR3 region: CASSEWGEQFF. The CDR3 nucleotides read TGTGCCAGCAGTGAATGGGGTGAGCAGTTCTTC.

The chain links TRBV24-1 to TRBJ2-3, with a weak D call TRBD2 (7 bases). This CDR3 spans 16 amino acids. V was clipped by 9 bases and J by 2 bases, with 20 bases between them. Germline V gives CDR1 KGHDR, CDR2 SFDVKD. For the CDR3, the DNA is TGTGCCACCCAGCAGCCCACGGGGGGCTCCACAGATACGCAGTATTTT. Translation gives CATQQPTGGSTDTQYF.

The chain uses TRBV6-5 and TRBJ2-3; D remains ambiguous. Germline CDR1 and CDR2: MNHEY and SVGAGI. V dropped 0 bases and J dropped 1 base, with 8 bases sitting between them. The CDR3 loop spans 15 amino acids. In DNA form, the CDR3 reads TGTGCCAGCAGTTACTCCCCGTCCCGCACAGATACGCAGTATTTT. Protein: CASSYSPSRTDTQYF.

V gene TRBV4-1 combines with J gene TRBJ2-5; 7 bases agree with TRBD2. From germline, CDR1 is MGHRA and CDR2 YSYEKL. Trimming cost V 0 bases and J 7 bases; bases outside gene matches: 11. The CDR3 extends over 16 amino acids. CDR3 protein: CASSQDRATGGGTQYF. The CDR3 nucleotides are TGCGCCAGCAGCCAAGATCGGGCTACCGGCGGGGGGACCCAGTACTTC.

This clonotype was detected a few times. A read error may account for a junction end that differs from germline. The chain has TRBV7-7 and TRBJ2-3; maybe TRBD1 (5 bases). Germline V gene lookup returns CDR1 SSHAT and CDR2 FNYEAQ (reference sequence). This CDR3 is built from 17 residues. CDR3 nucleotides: TGTGCTAGCAGCTTAGGAAGGGGCGGTCCCCCCTCCGATACGCAGTATTTT. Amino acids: CASSLGRGGPPSDTQYF.

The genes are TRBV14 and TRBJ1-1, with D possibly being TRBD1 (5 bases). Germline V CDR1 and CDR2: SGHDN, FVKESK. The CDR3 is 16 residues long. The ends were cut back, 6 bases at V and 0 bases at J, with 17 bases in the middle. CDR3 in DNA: TGTGCCAGCAGTTGGGGCGGGGTTCCGGTGAACACTGAAGCTTTCTTT. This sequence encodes CASSWGGVPVNTEAFF.

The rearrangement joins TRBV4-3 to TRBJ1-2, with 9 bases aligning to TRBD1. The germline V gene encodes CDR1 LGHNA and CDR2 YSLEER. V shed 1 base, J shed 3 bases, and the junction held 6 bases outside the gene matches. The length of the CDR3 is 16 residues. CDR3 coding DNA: TGCGCCAGCAGCCAAGTTGCCGGGACAGGGCACTATGGCTACACCTTC. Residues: CASSQVAGTGHYGYTF.